Below are 13 T cell receptor beta chains sequenced from a single sample in a study of T cell repertoires in cytomegalovirus infection. These receptors' targets are unknown. TCRdb ran MiXCR on the reads and lists one entry per CDR3 protein. In the table there are a few hundred thousand distinct CDR3 sequences, approximately 40% of which are singletons. The specimen comprised cultured PBMCs, sampled from culture after CMV antigen stimulation. These receptors originate from a human donor in good health (CMV status not recorded). Some clones in this sample may be carry-over from other donors' samples.

This chain joins TRBV7-9 and TRBJ1-2, with 7 bases lining up with TRBD1. The CDR3 covers 15 residues. Per the germline V gene, CDR1 is SEHNR and CDR2 is FQNEAQ (reference sequence). V was pared by 1 base and J by 8 bases, with 10 bases of the junction left unmatched. The CDR3: CASSLGTGDKRGYTF. DNA for the CDR3: TGTGCCAGCAGCTTAGGGACAGGAGACAAAAGGGGCTACACCTTC.

CDR3 loop: CAISSAYNSPLHF. CDR3 sequence (DNA): TGTGCCATCAGCTCGGCCTATAATTCACCCCTCCACTTT. The gene calls are TRBV10-3 and TRBJ1-6; D not certain. Germline V lookup: CDR1 ENHRY, CDR2 SYGVKD. The germline V and J ends were trimmed by 6 bases and 2 bases, with 5 bases remaining between them. The CDR3 runs to 13 residues.

The CDR3, as DNA: TGTGCCAGCAGCCCCCCAGGATTGAAACTGTTTTTT. The encoded protein is CASSPPGLKLFF. This chain links TRBV28 with TRBJ1-4; D not certain. Germline V gene sequence: CDR1 MDHEN, CDR2 SYDVKM. Trimming pared 6 bases from V and 11 bases from J, leaving 13 bases between. The CDR3 is 12 residues long.

This clonotype showed up just a few times. The chain is built from TRBV7-2 and TRBJ1-6; TRBD1 aligns across 7 bases. V gave up 5 bases and J gave up 10 bases; unmatched junction bases: 17. CDR1 is SGHTA and CDR2 is FQGNSA in the germline V gene. The CDR3 spans 17 residues. CDR3 amino acids: CASSQMVPRTGGSPLHF. DNA of the CDR3: TGTGCCAGCAGCCAGATGGTCCCTAGGACAGGCGGATCACCCCTCCACTTT.

The rearrangement uses TRBV5-6 and TRBJ2-1; TRBD1 is a possible D gene (6 bases). Trimming removed 0 bases at V and 5 bases at J, with 12 bases between. The CDR3 is 15 residues long. Germline V CDR1 and CDR2: SGHDT, YYEEEE. The CDR3 spells CASSLDRADNNEQFF. The CDR3 nucleotides are TGTGCCAGCAGCTTGGACAGGGCGGACAACAATGAGCAGTTCTTC.

The rearrangement uses TRBV20-1 and TRBJ1-6, with 11 positions matching TRBD1. CDR1 and CDR2 from the germline V gene are DFQATT and SNEGSKA (reference sequence). V trimming: 6 bases; J trimming: 1 base; junction bases outside the gene matches: 5. There are 16 residues in the CDR3. CDR3 loop: CSAGQGGWSYNSPLHF. As DNA, the CDR3 is TGCAGTGCGGGACAGGGGGGATGGTCCTATAATTCACCCCTCCACTTT.

In this sample, this clonotype turned up once. The junction departs from the called germline gene at one end, perhaps through a read error. The chain joins TRBV7-9 to TRBJ2-7, with D tentatively TRBD2 (5 bases). The CDR3 is 10 amino acids. CDR1 and CDR2 (germline): SEHNR, FQNEAQ (reference sequence). This CDR3 reads CSSGSYEQYF. The CDR3 DNA sequence: TGCTCCAGCGGATCCTACGAGCAGTACTTC.

The chain joins TRBV12-3 or TRBV12-4 to TRBJ2-3; D not certain. Trimming removed 5 bases from V and 2 bases from J, with 14 bases in between. The CDR3 has 15 residues. CDR3 loop: CASSPPPRPTDTQYF. The CDR3 nucleotides read TGTGCCAGCAGTCCCCCCCCCCGCCCCACAGATACGCAGTATTTT.

There are a few counts of this clonotype. This rearrangement joins TRBV14 to TRBJ2-7, with TRBD2 identical over 7 bases. Looked up from germline, CDR1 is SGHDN and CDR2 is FVKESK. Trimming at V came to 0 bases and at J to 0 bases, leaving 5 bases not matched to a gene. This CDR3 spans 16 amino acids. Written as DNA, the CDR3 is TGTGCCAGCAGCCAAGATACCGCGGGGGACTCCTACGAGCAGTACTTC. This gives the protein CASSQDTAGDSYEQYF.

The J gene is TRBJ1-5, the V gene TRBV28; TRBD1 matches 7 bases. Germline assignment: CDR1 MDHEN and CDR2 SYDVKM. V gave up 2 bases and J gave up 0 bases; unmatched junction bases: 7. The CDR3 extends over 17 amino acids. CDR3 sequence: CASSLTGAPYSNQPQHF. CDR3 DNA: TGTGCCAGCAGTTTAACAGGGGCCCCATATAGCAATCAGCCCCAGCATTTT.

The table lists this clonotype with a few counts. The chain carries TRBV28 and TRBJ2-7, with a tentative D call TRBD2 (5 bases). CDR3 length: 16 residues. Trimming left V 6 bases short and J 0 bases short, with 18 bases between. Germline V gives CDR1 MDHEN, CDR2 SYDVKM. CDR3 protein: CASRPAGSLSSYEQYF. In nucleotides, the CDR3 is TGTGCCAGCAGGCCCGCGGGTTCTCTTAGCTCCTACGAGCAGTACTTC.

The V call is TRBV7-2, the J call TRBJ2-7; D is ambiguous. Trimming stripped 2 bases from V and 7 bases from J, with 12 bases between. This CDR3 spans 13 amino acids. Germline V gene data show CDR1 as SGHTA and CDR2 as FQGNSA. The CDR3 DNA sequence: TGTGCCAGCAGCTTATCTTGGCTTTTAGAGCAGTACTTC. Protein sequence: CASSLSWLLEQYF.

This clonotype was picked up a small number of times. The chain recombines TRBV6-2 or TRBV6-3 with TRBJ2-1; 8 nucleotides agree with TRBD2. Trimming cost V 5 bases and J 5 bases; bases outside gene matches: 14. CDR1 and CDR2 from the germline V gene are MNHEY and SVGEGT. The CDR3 has 17 amino acids. The CDR3 nucleotides read TGTGCCAGCAGTCCCGGGGGGGAAGTGTGGTCGGACAATGAGCAGTTCTTC. Translation gives CASSPGGEVWSDNEQFF.